This T cell receptor (beta chain) emerged from a study of metastatic and nonmetastatic thyroid tumors. Study summary: Repertoire data that came from the blood and tumor or nodule tissue of malignant and benign thyroid patients were compared.

No patient received treatment before thyroid surgery. Overall study results and limits: Reports indicated that malignant thyroid tumors showed significantly higher TCR beta diversity than benign nodules did, in blood and tumor.

In the original analysis: A classifier for distant metastasis in papillary thyroid cancer was constructed using CDR3 differences observed across clinicopathological groups. TCRdb re-called clones via MiXCR from the PCR reads. The V and J calls shown here were made by TCRdb, not taken from the authors' results. The sample includes tens of thousands of clones, about 16% seen only once; the top ten take about 15%. Concerning this clone itself: Its antigen is undetermined.

The sequencing input was blood. The sequence derives from a male donor with papillary thyroid cancer or a benign thyroid nodule (not recorded which). Some clones in this sample may be carry-over from other donors' samples.

In DNA form, the CDR3 reads TGCAGTGTCTCTCCGAGGGGCGCCCGCCCCGAGCAGTACTTC. Translating gives CSVSPRGARPEQYF. The chain is built from TRBV20-1 and TRBJ2-7, with D tentatively TRBD1 or TRBD2 (5 bases each). From germline, CDR1 is DFQATT and CDR2 SNEGSKA (reference sequence). V was shortened by 7 bases and J by 6 bases, with 22 bases between the two germline ends. The CDR3 totals 14 residues.